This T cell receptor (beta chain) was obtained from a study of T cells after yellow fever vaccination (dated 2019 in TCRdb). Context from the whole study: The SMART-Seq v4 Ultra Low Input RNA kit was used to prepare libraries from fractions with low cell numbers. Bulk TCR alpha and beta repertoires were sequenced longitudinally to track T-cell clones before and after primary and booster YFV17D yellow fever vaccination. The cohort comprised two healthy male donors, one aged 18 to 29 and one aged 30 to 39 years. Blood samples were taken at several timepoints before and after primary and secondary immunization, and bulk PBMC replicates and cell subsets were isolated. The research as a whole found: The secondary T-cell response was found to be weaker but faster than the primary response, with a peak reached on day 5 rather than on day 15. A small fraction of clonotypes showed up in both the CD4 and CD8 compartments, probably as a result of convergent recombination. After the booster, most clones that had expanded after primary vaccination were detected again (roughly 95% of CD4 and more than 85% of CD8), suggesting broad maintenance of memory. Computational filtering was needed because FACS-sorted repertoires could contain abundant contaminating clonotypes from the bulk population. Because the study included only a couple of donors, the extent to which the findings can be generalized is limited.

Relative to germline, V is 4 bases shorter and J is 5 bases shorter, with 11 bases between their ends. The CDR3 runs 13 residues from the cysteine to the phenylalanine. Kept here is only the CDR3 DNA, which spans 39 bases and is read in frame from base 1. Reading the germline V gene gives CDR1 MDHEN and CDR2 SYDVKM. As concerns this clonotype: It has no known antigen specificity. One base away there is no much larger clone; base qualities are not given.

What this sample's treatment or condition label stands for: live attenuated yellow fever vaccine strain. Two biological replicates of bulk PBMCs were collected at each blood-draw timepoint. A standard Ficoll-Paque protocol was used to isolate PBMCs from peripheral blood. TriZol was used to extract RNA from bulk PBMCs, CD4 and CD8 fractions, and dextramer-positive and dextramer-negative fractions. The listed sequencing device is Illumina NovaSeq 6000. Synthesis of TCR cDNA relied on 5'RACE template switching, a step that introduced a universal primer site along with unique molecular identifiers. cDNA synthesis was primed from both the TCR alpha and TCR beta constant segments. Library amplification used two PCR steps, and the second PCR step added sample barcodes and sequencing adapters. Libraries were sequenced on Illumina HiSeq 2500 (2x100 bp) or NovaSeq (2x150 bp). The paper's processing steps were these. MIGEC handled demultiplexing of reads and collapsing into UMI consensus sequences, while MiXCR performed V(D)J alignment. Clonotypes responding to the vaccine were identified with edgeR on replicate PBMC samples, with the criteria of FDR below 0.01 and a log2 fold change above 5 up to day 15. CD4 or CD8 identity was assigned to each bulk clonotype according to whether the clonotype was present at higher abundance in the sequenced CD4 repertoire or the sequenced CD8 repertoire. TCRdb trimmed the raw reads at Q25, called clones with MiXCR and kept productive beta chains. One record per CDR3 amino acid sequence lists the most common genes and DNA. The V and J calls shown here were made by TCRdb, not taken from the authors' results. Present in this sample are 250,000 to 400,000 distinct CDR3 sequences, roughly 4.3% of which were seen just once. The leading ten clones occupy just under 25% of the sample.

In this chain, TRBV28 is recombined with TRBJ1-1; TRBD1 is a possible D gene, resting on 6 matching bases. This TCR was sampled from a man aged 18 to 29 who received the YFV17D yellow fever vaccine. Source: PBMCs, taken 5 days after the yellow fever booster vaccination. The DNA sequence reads TGTGCCAGCAGTTCCATACAGGGAACTGAAGCTTTCTTT. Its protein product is CASSSIQGTEAFF.